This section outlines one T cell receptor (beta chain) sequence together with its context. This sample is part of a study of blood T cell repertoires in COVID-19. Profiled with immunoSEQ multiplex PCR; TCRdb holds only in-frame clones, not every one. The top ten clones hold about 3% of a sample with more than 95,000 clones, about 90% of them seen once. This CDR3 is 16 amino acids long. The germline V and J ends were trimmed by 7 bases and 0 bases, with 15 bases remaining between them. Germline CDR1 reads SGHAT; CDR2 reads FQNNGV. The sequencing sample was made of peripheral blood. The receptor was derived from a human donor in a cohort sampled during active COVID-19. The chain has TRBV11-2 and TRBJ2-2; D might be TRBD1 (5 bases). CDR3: CASTSRQGSNTGELFF. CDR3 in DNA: TGTGCCAGCACTTCCCGTCAGGGATCGAACACCGGGGAGCTGTTTTTT.